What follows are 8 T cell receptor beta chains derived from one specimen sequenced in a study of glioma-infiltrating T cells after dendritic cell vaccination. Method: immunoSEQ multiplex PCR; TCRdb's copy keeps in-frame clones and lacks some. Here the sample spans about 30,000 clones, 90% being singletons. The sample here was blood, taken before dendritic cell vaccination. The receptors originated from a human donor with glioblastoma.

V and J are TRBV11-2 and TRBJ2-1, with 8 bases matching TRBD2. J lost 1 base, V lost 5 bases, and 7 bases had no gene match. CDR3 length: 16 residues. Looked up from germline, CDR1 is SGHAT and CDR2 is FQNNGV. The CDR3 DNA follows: TGTGCCAGCAGCCCACTAGCGGCGACATCCTACAATGAGCAGTTCTTC. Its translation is CASSPLAATSYNEQFF.

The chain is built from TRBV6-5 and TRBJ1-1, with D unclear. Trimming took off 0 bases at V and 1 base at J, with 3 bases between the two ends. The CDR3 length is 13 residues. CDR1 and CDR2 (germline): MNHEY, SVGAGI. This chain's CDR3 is CASSYSKNTEAFF. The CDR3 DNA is TGTGCCAGCAGTTACTCTAAGAACACTGAAGCTTTCTTT.

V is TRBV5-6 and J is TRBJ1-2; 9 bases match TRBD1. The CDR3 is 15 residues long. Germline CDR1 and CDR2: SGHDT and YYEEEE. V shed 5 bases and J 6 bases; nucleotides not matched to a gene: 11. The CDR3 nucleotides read TGTGCCAGCAGGGCTATGGGACAGGGCTTGGATGGCTACACCTTC. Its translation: CASRAMGQGLDGYTF.

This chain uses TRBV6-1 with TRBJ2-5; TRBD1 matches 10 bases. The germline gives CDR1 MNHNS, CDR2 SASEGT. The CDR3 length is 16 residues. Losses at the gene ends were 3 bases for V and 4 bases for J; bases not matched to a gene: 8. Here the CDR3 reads CASSETRDRGLETQYF. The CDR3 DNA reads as TGTGCCAGCAGTGAGACGAGGGACAGGGGTTTAGAGACCCAGTACTTC.

In DNA form, the CDR3 reads TGTGCCAGCAGCGCTGGGACAACGGCCCAAGAGACCCAGTACTTC. Translated: CASSAGTTAQETQYF. The chain has TRBV7-2 and TRBJ2-5, with D perhaps TRBD1 (6 bases). The germline V and J ends were trimmed by 5 bases and 1 base, with 14 bases remaining between them. This CDR3 region has 15 residues. The germline V gene encodes CDR1 SGHTA and CDR2 FQGNSA.

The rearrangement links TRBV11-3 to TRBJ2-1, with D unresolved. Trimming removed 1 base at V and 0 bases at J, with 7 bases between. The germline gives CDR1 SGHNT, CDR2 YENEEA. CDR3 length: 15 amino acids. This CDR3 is CASSLGAGSYNEQFF. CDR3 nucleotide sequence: TGTGCCAGCAGCTTAGGCGCCGGCTCCTACAATGAGCAGTTCTTC.

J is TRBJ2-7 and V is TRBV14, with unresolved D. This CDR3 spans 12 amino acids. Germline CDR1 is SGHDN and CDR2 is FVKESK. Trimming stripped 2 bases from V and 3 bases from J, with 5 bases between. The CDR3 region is CASSQSFYEQYF. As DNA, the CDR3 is TGTGCCAGCAGCCAATCTTTCTACGAGCAGTACTTC.

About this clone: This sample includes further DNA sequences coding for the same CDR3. CDR3 bases: TGTGCCTGGAGTATTGCAGGCGCGAGCTCCTATAATTCACCCCTCCACTTT. Its protein is CAWSIAGASSYNSPLHF. The chain has TRBV30 and TRBJ1-6; D remains unclear. This CDR3 has 17 residues. V was trimmed by 2 bases and J by 0 bases, leaving 14 bases between them. Germline V gene data show CDR1 as GTSNPN and CDR2 as SVGIG (reference sequence).